This T cell receptor (beta chain) was found in a study of blood T cell repertoires in COVID-19. Background on the study: Acute and convalescent COVID-19 samples came from the United States, Italy and Spain. The cDNA or gDNA used as material had been derived from T cells, B-cell-depleted T cells, or PBMCs.

The germline CDR1 and CDR2 sequences are SGHRS and YFSETQ. Losses at the gene ends were 0 bases for V and 7 bases for J; bases not matched to a gene: 11. The CDR3 runs to 17 residues. Original processing notes: Researchers report that nucleated cell counts were estimated from reference gene primer amplification. The table came from immunoSEQ multiplex PCR; TCRdb's copy has only in-frame clones and leaves some out. The DNA was the basis for D and trimming; V, J and clone size are from that table. The sample has 100,000 to 150,000 clones; about 85% are singletons. Sequenced: peripheral blood. The chain employs TRBV5-1 and TRBJ2-2, with TRBD2 matching 8 bases. The clonotype originates from a man in his sixties with acute or convalescent COVID-19. The CDR3 coding sequence is TGCGCCAGCAGCTTGGGCGAACTAGCGGAACGTCACGGGGAGCTGTTTTTT. This encodes CASSLGELAERHGELFF.